The sequence of this T cell receptor (beta chain) was determined in a study of cytomegalovirus exposure and HLA in healthy donors. Study-level findings and limits: Segments of the TCR beta V type were, in most cases, productive about 87% or about 30% of the time in an earlier analysis. Reportedly, cytomegalovirus status was diagnosed with high sensitivity and specificity. Trimming of TCR beta V- and J-genes showed a link, identified in a later analysis, to a missense DCLRE1C variant. An analysis that came later showed most CMV-associated TCR beta chains appearing HLA-restricted.

Germline V gene sequence: CDR1 LNHDA, CDR2 SQIVND (reference sequence). The CDR3 length is 12 residues. V was clipped by 6 bases and J by 4 bases, with 6 bases between them. A multiplex PCR was run with 60 Vbeta primers and 13 Jbeta primers. Sequenced by immunoSEQ multiplex PCR; TCRdb stores in-frame clones only, minus some. The sample consists of approximately 120,000 clones, around three quarters of them appearing once. With respect to this clone: Its antigen is as yet unknown.

This chain uses TRBV19 with TRBJ2-2; no firm D call. This TCR derives from a man aged 35 to 55 in good health and CMV-seropositive. Sequencing was done on a sample of PBMCs. CDR3: CASRESTGELFF. The CDR3 coding sequence is TGTGCCAGTAGAGAGAGCACCGGGGAGCTGTTTTTT. Looking up the rest from reference TRBV19 and TRBJ2-2 gives the full variable domain: DGGITQSPKYLFRKEGQNVTLSCEQNLNHDAMYWYRQDPGQGLRLIYYSQIVNDFQKGDIAEGYSVSREKKESFPLTVTSAQKNPTAFYLCASRESTGELFFGEGSRLTVL.